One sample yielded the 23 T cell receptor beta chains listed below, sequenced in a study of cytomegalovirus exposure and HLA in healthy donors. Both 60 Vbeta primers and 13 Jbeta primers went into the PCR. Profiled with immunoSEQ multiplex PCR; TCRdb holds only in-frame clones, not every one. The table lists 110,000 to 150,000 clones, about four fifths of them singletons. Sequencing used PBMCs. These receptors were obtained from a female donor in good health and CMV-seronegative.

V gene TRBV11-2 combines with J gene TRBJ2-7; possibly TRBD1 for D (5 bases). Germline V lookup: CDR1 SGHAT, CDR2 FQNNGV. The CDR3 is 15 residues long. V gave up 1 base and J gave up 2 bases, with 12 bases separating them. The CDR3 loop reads CASSLGPQGAYEQYF. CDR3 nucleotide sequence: TGTGCCAGCAGCTTAGGACCCCAAGGGGCCTACGAGCAGTACTTC.

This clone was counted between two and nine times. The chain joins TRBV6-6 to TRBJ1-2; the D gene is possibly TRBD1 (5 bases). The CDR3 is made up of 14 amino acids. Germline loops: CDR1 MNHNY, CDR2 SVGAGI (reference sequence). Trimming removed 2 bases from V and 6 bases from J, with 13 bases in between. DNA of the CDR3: TGTGCCAGCAGTTACCTTTGGGGCGCCGATGGCTACACCTTC. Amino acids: CASSYLWGADGYTF.

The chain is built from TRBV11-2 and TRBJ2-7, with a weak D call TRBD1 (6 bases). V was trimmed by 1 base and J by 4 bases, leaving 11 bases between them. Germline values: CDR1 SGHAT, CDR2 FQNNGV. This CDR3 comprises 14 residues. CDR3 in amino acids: CASSLVQGHYEQYF. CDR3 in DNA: TGTGCCAGCAGCTTAGTACAGGGCCATTACGAGCAGTACTTC.

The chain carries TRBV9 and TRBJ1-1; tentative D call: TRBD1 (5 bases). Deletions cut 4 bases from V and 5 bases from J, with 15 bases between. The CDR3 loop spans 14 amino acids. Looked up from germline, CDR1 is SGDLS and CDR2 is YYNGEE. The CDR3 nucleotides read TGTGCCAGCAGCCCACTTGAAGGGGAAACTGAAGCTTTCTTT. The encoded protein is CASSPLEGETEAFF.

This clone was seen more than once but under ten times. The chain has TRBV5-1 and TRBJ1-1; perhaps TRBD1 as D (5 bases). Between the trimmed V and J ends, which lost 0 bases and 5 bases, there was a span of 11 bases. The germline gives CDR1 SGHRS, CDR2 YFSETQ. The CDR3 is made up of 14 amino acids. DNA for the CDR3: TGCGCCAGCAGCTTGGAGATTCGACAGACTGAAGCTTTCTTT. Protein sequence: CASSLEIRQTEAFF. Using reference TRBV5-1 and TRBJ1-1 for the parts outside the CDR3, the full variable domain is KAGVTQTPRYLIKTRGQQVTLSCSPISGHRSVSWYQQTPGQGLQFLFEYFSETQRNKGNFPGRFSGRQFSNSRSEMNVSTLELGDSALYLCASSLEIRQTEAFFGQGTRLTVV.

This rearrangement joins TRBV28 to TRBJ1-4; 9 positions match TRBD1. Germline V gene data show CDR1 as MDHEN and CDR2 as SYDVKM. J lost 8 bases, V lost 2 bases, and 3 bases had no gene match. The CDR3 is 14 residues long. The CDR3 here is CASSLTGTGEKLFF. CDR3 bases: TGTGCCAGCAGTTTAACTGGGACAGGGGAAAAACTGTTTTTT.

For the CDR3, the DNA is TGCGCCAGCAGCTTTAGCGGGAGGGCCGTAGATACGCAGTATTTT. Translating it yields CASSFSGRAVDTQYF. The chain links TRBV5-1 to TRBJ2-3; 11 bases fit TRBD2. CDR1 and CDR2 (germline): SGHRS, YFSETQ. The CDR3 totals 15 residues. Trimming at V came to 2 bases and at J to 5 bases, leaving 4 bases not matched to a gene.

The CDR3 DNA follows: TGTGCCAGCACGAAACTTCCGGGGAAAAACTCTGGGGCCAACGTCCTGACTTTC. As protein: CASTKLPGKNSGANVLTF. This rearrangement joins TRBV7-6 to TRBJ2-6, with D possibly being TRBD2 (5 bases). This CDR3 has 18 amino acids. Trimming shortened V by 7 bases and J by 0 bases, and 19 bases separated the two germline ends. CDR1 SGHVS and CDR2 FNYEAQ come from the germline V gene. Full variable domain (rest looked up from reference TRBV7-6 and TRBJ2-6): GAGVSQSPRYKVTKRGQDVALRCDPISGHVSLYWYRQALGQGPEFLTYFNYEAQQDKSGLPNDRFSAERPEGSISTLTIQRTEQRDSAMYRCASTKLPGKNSGANVLTFGAGSRLTVL.

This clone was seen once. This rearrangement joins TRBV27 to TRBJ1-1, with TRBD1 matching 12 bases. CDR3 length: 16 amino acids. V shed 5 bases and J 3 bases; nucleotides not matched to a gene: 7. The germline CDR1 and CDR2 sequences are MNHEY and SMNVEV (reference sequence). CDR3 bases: TGTGCCAGCAGTCCTGGGACAGGGGGCCGGTACACTGAAGCTTTCTTT. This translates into CASSPGTGGRYTEAFF.

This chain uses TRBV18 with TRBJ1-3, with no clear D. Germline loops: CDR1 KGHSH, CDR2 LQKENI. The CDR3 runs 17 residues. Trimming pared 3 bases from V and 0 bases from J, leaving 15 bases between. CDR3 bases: TGTGCCAGCTCACCCTCCCAGGTTGGGAGCTCTGGAAACACCATATATTTT. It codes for CASSPSQVGSSGNTIYF.

This CDR3 is CASGGHHSGNTIYF. CDR3 coding DNA: TGTGCCAGCGGGGGACACCACTCTGGAAACACCATATATTTT. The chain recombines TRBV28 with TRBJ1-3; D perhaps matches TRBD1 (6 bases). CDR1 and CDR2 (germline): MDHEN, SYDVKM. The ends were cut back, 8 bases at V and 0 bases at J, with 11 bases in the middle. CDR3 length equals 14 residues.

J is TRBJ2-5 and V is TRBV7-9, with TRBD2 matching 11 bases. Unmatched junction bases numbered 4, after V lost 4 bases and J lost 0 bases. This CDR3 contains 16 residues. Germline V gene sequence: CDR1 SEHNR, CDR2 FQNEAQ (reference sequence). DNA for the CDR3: TGTGCCAGCAGCTCACTAGCGGGGGCGTACCAAGAGACCCAGTACTTC. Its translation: CASSSLAGAYQETQYF.

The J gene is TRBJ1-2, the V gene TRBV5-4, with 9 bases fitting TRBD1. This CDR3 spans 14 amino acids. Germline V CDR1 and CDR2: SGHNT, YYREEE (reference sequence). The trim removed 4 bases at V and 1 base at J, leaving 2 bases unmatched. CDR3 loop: CASSTGQGNYGYTF. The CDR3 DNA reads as TGTGCCAGCAGCACGGGACAGGGTAACTATGGCTACACCTTC.

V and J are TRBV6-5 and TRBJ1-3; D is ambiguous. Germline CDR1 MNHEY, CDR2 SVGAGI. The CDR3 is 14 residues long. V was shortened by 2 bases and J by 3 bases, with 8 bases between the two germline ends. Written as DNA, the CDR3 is TGTGCCAGCAGTTACAGGGAGTATGGAAACACCATATATTTT. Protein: CASSYREYGNTIYF.

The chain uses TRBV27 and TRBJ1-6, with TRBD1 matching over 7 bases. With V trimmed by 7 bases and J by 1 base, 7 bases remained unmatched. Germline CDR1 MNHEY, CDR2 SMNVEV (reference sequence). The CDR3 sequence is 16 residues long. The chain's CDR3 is CASTGRTGSYNSPLHF. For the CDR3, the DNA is TGTGCCAGCACCGGGCGGACAGGATCCTATAATTCACCCCTCCACTTT.

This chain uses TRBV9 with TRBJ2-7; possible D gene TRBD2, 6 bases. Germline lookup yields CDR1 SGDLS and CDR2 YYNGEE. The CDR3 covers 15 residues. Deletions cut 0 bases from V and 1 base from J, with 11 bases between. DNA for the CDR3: TGTGCCAGCAGCGTAGCTACGGGGACTTCCTACGAGCAGTACTTC. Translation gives CASSVATGTSYEQYF.

The CDR3 sequence: CASSLTNQETQYF. The CDR3 DNA is TGTGCCAGCAGCTTAACAAACCAAGAGACCCAGTACTTC. V is TRBV7-9 and J is TRBJ2-5, with D uncertain. Trimming cost V 2 bases and J 0 bases, with 4 bases left between them. CDR3 size: 13 residues. Per the germline V gene, CDR1 is SEHNR and CDR2 is FQNEAQ (reference sequence).

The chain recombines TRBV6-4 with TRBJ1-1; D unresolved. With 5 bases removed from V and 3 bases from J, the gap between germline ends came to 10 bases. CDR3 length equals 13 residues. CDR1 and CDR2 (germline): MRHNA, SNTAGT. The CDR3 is CASSSQRDTEAFF. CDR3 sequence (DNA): TGTGCCAGCAGTAGCCAGCGAGACACTGAAGCTTTCTTT.

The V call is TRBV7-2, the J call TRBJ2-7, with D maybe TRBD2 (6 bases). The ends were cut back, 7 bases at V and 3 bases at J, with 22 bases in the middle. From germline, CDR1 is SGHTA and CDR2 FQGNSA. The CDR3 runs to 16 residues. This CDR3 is CASTQGWSGLRYEQYF. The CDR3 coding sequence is TGTGCCAGCACCCAAGGGTGGAGCGGGCTGCGCTACGAGCAGTACTTC.

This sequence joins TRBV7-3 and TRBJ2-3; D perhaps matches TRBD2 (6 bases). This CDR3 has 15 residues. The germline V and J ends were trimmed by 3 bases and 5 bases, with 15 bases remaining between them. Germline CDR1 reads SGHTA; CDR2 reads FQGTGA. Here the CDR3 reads CASSFASVVEDTQYF. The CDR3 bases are TGTGCCAGCAGCTTCGCTAGCGTCGTTGAAGATACGCAGTATTTT. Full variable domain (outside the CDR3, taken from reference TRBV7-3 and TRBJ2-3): GAGVSQTPSNKVTEKGKYVELRCDPISGHTALYWYRQSLGQGPEFLIYFQGTGAADDSGLPNDRFFAVRPEGSVSTLKIQRTERGDSAVYLCASSFASVVEDTQYFGPGTRLTVL.

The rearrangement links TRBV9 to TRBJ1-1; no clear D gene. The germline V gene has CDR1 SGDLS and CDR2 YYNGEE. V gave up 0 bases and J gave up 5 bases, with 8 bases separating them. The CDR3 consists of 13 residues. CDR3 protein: CASSVARGTEAFF. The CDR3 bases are TGTGCCAGCAGCGTAGCACGGGGAACTGAAGCTTTCTTT.

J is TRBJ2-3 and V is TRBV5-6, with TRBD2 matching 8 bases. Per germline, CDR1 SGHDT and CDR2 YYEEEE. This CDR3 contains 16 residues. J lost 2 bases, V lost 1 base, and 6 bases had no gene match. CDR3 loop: CASSLQLAVNTDTQYF. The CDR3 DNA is TGTGCCAGCAGCTTGCAACTAGCGGTAAACACAGATACGCAGTATTTT.

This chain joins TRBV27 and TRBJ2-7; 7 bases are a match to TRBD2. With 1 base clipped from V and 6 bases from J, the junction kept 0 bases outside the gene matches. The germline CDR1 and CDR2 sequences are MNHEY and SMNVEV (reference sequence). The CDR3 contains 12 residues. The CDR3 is CASSLWGGEQYF. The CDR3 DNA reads TGTGCCAGCAGTTTATGGGGGGGCGAGCAGTACTTC.